Each of the 29 T cell receptor beta chains below was sequenced from the same sample in a study of T cell responses to AZD1222 COVID-19 vaccine. Method: immunoSEQ multiplex PCR; TCRdb's copy keeps in-frame clones and lacks some. The sample shows roughly 180,000 clones, over 75% of them seen only once. Sample: peripheral blood, taken on day 0 of AZD1222 vaccination. The receptors stem from an adult in good health.

The chain combines TRBV7-6 with TRBJ1-5; maybe TRBD1 (6 bases). The CDR3 contains 17 residues. With 5 bases removed from V and 1 base from J, the gap between germline ends came to 18 bases. Germline CDR1 and CDR2: SGHVS and FNYEAQ. The CDR3 coding sequence is TGTGCCAGCAGCCCAGGATCGGGGGCTAAAAGCAATCAGCCCCAGCATTTT. As protein: CASSPGSGAKSNQPQHF.

V gene TRBV19 combines with J gene TRBJ2-5; 7 bases line up with TRBD1. This CDR3 spans 15 amino acids. J gave up 5 bases and V 4 bases, and 10 bases lay outside the gene matches. Germline V gene lookup returns CDR1 LNHDA and CDR2 SQIVND (reference sequence). The CDR3 sequence: CASSTGTASTETQYF. DNA of the CDR3: TGTGCCAGTAGTACAGGGACAGCCTCCACCGAGACCCAGTACTTC.

J is TRBJ2-7 and V is TRBV12-3 or TRBV12-4; D not certain. V lost 5 bases to trimming and J lost 0 bases, with 8 bases between them. The CDR3 runs 13 residues. The CDR3: CASSADNSYEQYF. CDR3 DNA: TGTGCCAGCAGTGCTGACAACTCCTACGAGCAGTACTTC.

The chain has TRBV4-2 and TRBJ2-5; TRBD1 aligns across 12 bases. Germline lookup yields CDR1 LGHNA and CDR2 YNFKEQ. This CDR3 has 16 amino acids. The J segment lost 4 bases and the V segment lost 0 bases, leaving 3 bases of the junction unmatched. The CDR3 loop is CASSQDPGQGAETQYF. Here the CDR3 DNA reads TGTGCCAGCAGCCAAGATCCGGGACAGGGGGCAGAGACCCAGTACTTC.

The rearrangement uses TRBV7-9 and TRBJ1-1, with D possibly TRBD1 on 5 matching bases. Germline CDR1 and CDR2: SEHNR and FQNEAQ (reference sequence). The CDR3 extends over 13 amino acids. Trimming took 10 bases from V and 0 from J, leaving 12 bases between them. The CDR3 spells CANGDSMNTEAFF. The CDR3 nucleotides read TGTGCCAACGGGGACTCTATGAACACTGAAGCTTTCTTT.

V and J are TRBV19 and TRBJ2-5; TRBD2 aligns across 9 bases. The CDR3 totals 17 residues. V lost 8 bases, J lost 4 bases, and 17 bases stayed unmatched. Germline CDR1 is LNHDA and CDR2 is SQIVND (reference sequence). The CDR3 protein is CASGVRNAGGNRETQYF. The CDR3 coding sequence is TGTGCCAGTGGAGTCCGGAACGCGGGGGGGAACCGAGAGACCCAGTACTTC.

Concerning this clone: Other DNA sequences from this sample encode an identical CDR3 as well. V usage is TRBV6-5 and J usage is TRBJ1-6; tentatively, D is TRBD1 (6 bases). The V gene lost 2 bases and the J gene lost 6 bases, with 8 bases spanning the gap. CDR3 size: 14 residues. Germline CDR1 MNHEY, CDR2 SVGAGI. For the CDR3, the DNA is TGTGCCAGCAGTTACAGGGGGGGTAATTCACCCCTCCACTTT. It specifies CASSYRGGNSPLHF.

This clone occurred once. The chain links TRBV19 to TRBJ1-2; D possibly corresponds to TRBD1 (5 bases). Trimming stripped 6 bases from V and 4 bases from J, with 15 bases between. Per the germline V gene, CDR1 is LNHDA and CDR2 is SQIVND (reference sequence). The CDR3 has 14 amino acids. The CDR3 here is CASREIGAGYGYTF. CDR3 coding DNA: TGTGCCAGTAGGGAGATAGGGGCTGGCTATGGCTACACCTTC.

This sequence joins TRBV7-6 and TRBJ2-3; D assignment may be TRBD1 or TRBD2 (5 bases each). Germline CDR1 SGHVS, CDR2 FNYEAQ. The length of the CDR3 is 17 residues. Between the trimmed V and J ends, which lost 1 base and 0 bases, there was a span of 14 bases. The CDR3 DNA reads TGTGCCAGCAGCTTAGGATCGGGACCGATAAGCACAGATACGCAGTATTTT. As protein: CASSLGSGPISTDTQYF.

This chain connects TRBV25-1 to TRBJ1-6; 11 nucleotides agree with TRBD1. Per germline, CDR1 MGHDK and CDR2 SYGVNS. The junction had 11 bases not matched to a gene; V was cut back by 6 bases and J by 10 bases. The CDR3 sequence is 16 residues long. The CDR3 nucleotides read TGTGCCAGCAGCGCTTCGGGACAGGGGGGTCGGTCACCCCTCCACTTT. Translation: CASSASGQGGRSPLHF.

V is TRBV5-1 and J is TRBJ1-6, with a tentative D call TRBD1 (5 bases). The CDR3 length is 18 residues. Trimming took 0 bases from V and 7 from J, leaving 20 bases between them. Germline V lookup: CDR1 SGHRS, CDR2 YFSETQ. CDR3 sequence: CASSLEPPGKGANSPLHF. CDR3 sequence (DNA): TGCGCCAGCAGCTTGGAACCCCCTGGAAAAGGGGCAAATTCACCCCTCCACTTT.

This chain connects TRBV9 to TRBJ2-1; D is unclear. V lost 3 bases and J lost 2, with 12 bases in between. The CDR3 consists of 15 residues. The germline V gene encodes CDR1 SGDLS and CDR2 YYNGEE. Here the CDR3 DNA reads TGTGCCAGCAGCGCCCTCGGGCAACCCTACAATGAGCAGTTCTTC. It is translated as CASSALGQPYNEQFF.

V and J are TRBV7-6 and TRBJ1-1; D unresolved. This CDR3 comprises 13 residues. Trimming took off 1 base at V and 4 bases at J, with 7 bases between the two ends. The germline gives CDR1 SGHVS, CDR2 FNYEAQ. CDR3 nucleotide sequence: TGTGCCAGCAGCTTAGAGGAGGGCACTGAAGCTTTCTTT. Amino acid sequence: CASSLEEGTEAFF.

In its sample, this clone was seen a few times. The CDR3 DNA is TGTGCCAGCAGTCCTGAGGACAGGGGGAATTCACCCCTCCACTTT. The encoded protein is CASSPEDRGNSPLHF. The chain recombines TRBV6-5 with TRBJ1-6; 10 nucleotides agree with TRBD1. Trimming at V came to 5 bases and at J to 7 bases, leaving 5 bases not matched to a gene. There are 15 residues in the CDR3. Germline CDR1 MNHEY, CDR2 SVGAGI.

The rearrangement links TRBV5-5 to TRBJ1-1; tentatively, D is TRBD1 (5 bases). CDR1 SGHKS and CDR2 YYEKEE come from the germline V gene (reference sequence). V shed 6 bases and J shed 10 bases, with 19 bases lying between them. The CDR3 has 13 residues. This CDR3 reads CASNPLGGRGAFF. In DNA form, the CDR3 reads TGTGCCAGCAACCCTTTGGGGGGAAGGGGAGCTTTCTTT.

The rearrangement joins TRBV7-2 to TRBJ1-3; D gene unclear. V was pared by 0 bases and J by 5 bases, with 17 bases between. The CDR3 consists of 17 residues. The germline gives CDR1 SGHTA, CDR2 FQGNSA. CDR3 residues: CASSLAPGWSPRNTIYF. CDR3 nucleotide sequence: TGTGCCAGCAGCTTAGCGCCGGGCTGGAGTCCTAGAAACACCATATATTTT.

A few counts support this clone. CDR3 amino acids: CAMPPGQGNAGAMNTEAFF. Here the CDR3 DNA reads TGTGCCATGCCCCCGGGACAGGGAAATGCCGGGGCCATGAACACTGAAGCTTTCTTT. This chain links TRBV10-3 with TRBJ1-1, with TRBD1 identical over 9 bases. After removal of 9 bases from V and 0 bases from J, the junction contained 20 bases not matched to a gene. Germline CDR1 ENHRY, CDR2 SYGVKD. CDR3 length equals 19 residues.

This clone was observed once. The chain recombines TRBV7-6 with TRBJ2-2; 12 bases fit TRBD2. Germline V lookup: CDR1 SGHVS, CDR2 FNYEAQ. The trim removed 5 bases at V and 0 bases at J, leaving 7 bases unmatched. There are 18 residues in the CDR3. The CDR3 bases are TGTGCCAGCAGCATAAGGACTAGCGGGGAACCGAACACCGGGGAGCTGTTTTTT. Residues: CASSIRTSGEPNTGELFF. Using reference TRBV7-6 and TRBJ2-2 for the parts outside the CDR3, the full variable domain is GAGVSQSPRYKVTKRGQDVALRCDPISGHVSLYWYRQALGQGPEFLTYFNYEAQQDKSGLPNDRFSAERPEGSISTLTIQRTEQRDSAMYRCASSIRTSGEPNTGELFFGEGSRLTVL.

The V call is TRBV3-1 (or the pseudogene TRBV3-2), the J call TRBJ2-1, with D possibly being TRBD1 (6 bases). Germline CDR1 reads LGHDT; CDR2 reads YNNKEL (reference sequence). V dropped 3 bases and J dropped 11 bases, with 11 bases sitting between them. CDR3 length: 12 amino acids. The CDR3 DNA reads TGTGCCAGCAGCCAGGACAGTTTTCAGCAGTTCTTC. This codes for CASSQDSFQQFF.

The genes are TRBV9 and TRBJ1-6; 7 nucleotides match TRBD1. The CDR3 is made up of 14 amino acids. The V segment lost 4 bases and the J segment 12 bases; nucleotides outside the gene matches: 10. Per germline, CDR1 SGDLS and CDR2 YYNGEE. In DNA form, the CDR3 reads TGTGCCAGCAGCCCAAGACAGGGAATAATACCCCTCCACTTT. Translation: CASSPRQGIIPLHF.

The chain combines TRBV6-5 with TRBJ1-6; 7 bases match TRBD1. With V trimmed by 0 bases and J by 7 bases, 6 bases remained unmatched. In germline, CDR1 is MNHEY, CDR2 SVGAGI. This CDR3 contains 16 residues. The DNA of the CDR3 is TGTGCCAGCAGTTACTCGGGACAGCTCATCAATTCACCCCTCCACTTT. Amino acids: CASSYSGQLINSPLHF.

V usage is TRBV9 and J usage is TRBJ2-3, with TRBD1 matching over 9 bases. The CDR3 has 18 residues. V was pared by 4 bases and J by 2 bases, with 14 bases of the junction left unmatched. Germline-derived CDR1 and CDR2 are SGDLS and YYNGEE. CDR3 sequence reads: CASSSTPGTGSFTDTQYF. The CDR3 DNA reads TGTGCCAGCAGCTCAACCCCCGGGACAGGGAGTTTCACAGATACGCAGTATTTT.

The rearrangement uses TRBV18 and TRBJ2-3; 8 bases agree with TRBD1. V lost 2 bases, J lost 2 bases, and 3 bases stayed unmatched. CDR1 and CDR2 (germline): KGHSH, LQKENI. There are 15 residues in the CDR3. The CDR3 is CASSPRTGYTDTQYF. CDR3 bases: TGTGCCAGCTCACCAAGGACAGGGTACACAGATACGCAGTATTTT.

A remark on this clone: Other DNA sequences in this specimen translate into the identical CDR3. The rearrangement uses TRBV28 and TRBJ2-2; weak D call: TRBD1 (5 bases). V lost 5 bases and J 2 bases, leaving 9 bases between the germline ends. In germline, CDR1 is MDHEN, CDR2 SYDVKM. The CDR3 has 14 residues. Written as DNA, the CDR3 is TGTGCCAGCAGTAGGGGCCCCAACACCGGGGAGCTGTTTTTT. It yields the protein CASSRGPNTGELFF.

V gene TRBV5-1 combines with J gene TRBJ2-2; the match to TRBD2 covers 11 bases. Germline V gene data show CDR1 as SGHRS and CDR2 as YFSETQ. The V and J ends lost 1 base and 0 bases, in that order; junction bases with no gene match: 5. The CDR3 length is 18 residues. Written as DNA, the CDR3 is TGCGCCAGCAGCTTGCTGTCACTAGCGGGGGCGAACACCGGGGAGCTGTTTTTT. Its protein is CASSLLSLAGANTGELFF.

The chain couples TRBV3-1 (or the pseudogene TRBV3-2) to TRBJ1-1; maybe TRBD1 (6 bases). The V end lost 6 bases, the J end lost 5 bases, and 16 bases lay between the germline ends. This CDR3 region has 14 residues. Germline V CDR1 and CDR2: LGHDT, YNNKEL (reference sequence). The CDR3 protein is CASRGVEGGTEAFF. CDR3 nucleotides: TGTGCCAGCAGGGGAGTGGAGGGGGGGACTGAAGCTTTCTTT.

The chain has TRBV7-8 and TRBJ1-5; a weak D match, TRBD1 (6 bases). Trimming shortened V by 5 bases and J by 11 bases, and 34 bases separated the two germline ends. The CDR3 is 19 amino acids. Germline values: CDR1 SGHVS, CDR2 FQNEAQ. Here the CDR3 reads CASSPDKATGRPQFGAQHF. As DNA, the CDR3 is TGTGCCAGCAGCCCGGATAAAGCAACAGGGAGACCACAATTCGGAGCCCAGCATTTT.

This chain connects TRBV19 to TRBJ2-7; no reliable D call. CDR1 is LNHDA, CDR2 SQIVND, per germline (reference sequence). Trimming took 5 bases from V and 4 from J, leaving 9 bases between them. This CDR3 is 12 amino acids long. CDR3 coding DNA: TGTGCCAGTAGTCCCAGTGGGTACGAGCAGTACTTC. Translating gives CASSPSGYEQYF. Looking up the rest from reference TRBV19 and TRBJ2-7 gives the full variable domain: DGGITQSPKYLFRKEGQNVTLSCEQNLNHDAMYWYRQDPGQGLRLIYYSQIVNDFQKGDIAEGYSVSREKKESFPLTVTSAQKNPTAFYLCASSPSGYEQYFGPGTRLTVT.

The rearrangement links TRBV5-6 to TRBJ2-1; tentatively, D is TRBD1 (5 bases). CDR1 SGHDT and CDR2 YYEEEE come from the germline V gene. The CDR3 is made up of 17 amino acids. The V gene lost 4 bases and the J gene lost 0 bases, with 17 bases spanning the gap. The CDR3 region has the DNA TGTGCCAGCAGCCCGATCCCAGGGTCACACTCCTACAATGAGCAGTTCTTC. Its translation: CASSPIPGSHSYNEQFF. Based on the CDR3 plus reference TRBV5-6 and TRBJ2-1, the full variable domain is DAGVTQSPTHLIKTRGQQVTLRCSPKSGHDTVSWYQQALGQGPQFIFQYYEEEERQRGNFPDRFSGHQFPNYSSELNVNALLLGDSALYLCASSPIPGSHSYNEQFFGPGTRLTVL.